The 27 T cell receptor beta chains given below trace back to one sample, sequenced in a study of blood T cell repertoires in COVID-19. TCRdb's copy holds only in-frame clones and misses some; the assay was immunoSEQ multiplex PCR. This table holds tens of thousands of clones, roughly 80% found once. The sequencing input was peripheral blood. All receptors derive from a woman aged 80 or over with acute or convalescent COVID-19.

The gene calls are TRBV9 and TRBJ2-2; possible D gene TRBD1, 5 bases. The germline V gene has CDR1 SGDLS and CDR2 YYNGEE. The CDR3 length is 16 residues. V lost 0 bases to trimming and J lost 5 bases, with 14 bases between them. The CDR3 DNA reads as TGTGCCAGCAGCGTAGGGGCAGGGCTAGGAACCGGGGAGCTGTTTTTT. Translated: CASSVGAGLGTGELFF.

The chain is built from TRBV6-5 and TRBJ1-5, with D possibly being TRBD1 (5 bases). The CDR3 is 11 residues long. Trimming took 5 bases from V and 9 from J, leaving 8 bases between them. Germline CDR1 is MNHEY and CDR2 is SVGAGI. The CDR3 DNA sequence: TGTGCCAGCAGTCCCGGGGGGCCCCAGCATTTT. Protein: CASSPGGPQHF.

This clone occurred a few times. This chain links TRBV5-1 with TRBJ1-1; D is unresolved. Trimming took off 10 bases at V and 1 base at J, with 14 bases between the two ends. Germline lookup yields CDR1 SGHRS and CDR2 YFSETQ. This CDR3 has 13 amino acids. CDR3 sequence reads: CAARSGENTEAFF. The CDR3 DNA sequence: TGCGCCGCTCGGAGCGGGGAGAACACTGAAGCTTTCTTT.

This chain joins TRBV5-1 and TRBJ2-5; TRBD2 matches at 8 bases. V was clipped by 1 base and J by 4 bases; unmatched bases: 3. The CDR3 contains 14 residues. CDR1 and CDR2 (germline): SGHRS, YFSETQ. As DNA, the CDR3 is TGCGCCAGCAGCTTGATTAGCGGGGTAGAGACCCAGTACTTC. Translating gives CASSLISGVETQYF.

The chain recombines TRBV5-5 with TRBJ1-2; D remains ambiguous. Trimming left V 4 bases short and J 8 bases short, with 33 bases between. Germline assignment: CDR1 SGHKS and CDR2 YYEKEE (reference sequence). CDR3 size: 19 residues. CDR3 sequence reads: CASSIQWGGGLSEEGGYTF. CDR3 nucleotides: TGTGCCAGCAGCATCCAATGGGGAGGAGGCCTAAGCGAGGAAGGAGGCTACACCTTC. The entire variable domain, with the rest obtained from reference TRBV5-5 and TRBJ1-2, is as follows: DAGVTQSPTHLIKTRGQQVTLRCSPISGHKSVSWYQQVLGQGPQFIFQYYEKEERGRGNFPDRFSARQFPNYSSELNVNALLLGDSALYLCASSIQWGGGLSEEGGYTFGSGTRLTVV.

The chain carries TRBV7-9 and TRBJ2-1; 7 positions agree with TRBD2. The V segment lost 5 bases and the J segment 4 bases; nucleotides outside the gene matches: 14. Germline assignment: CDR1 SEHNR and CDR2 FQNEAQ (reference sequence). The CDR3 consists of 17 residues. CDR3 residues: CASSPSLGGGQYNEQFF. In DNA form, the CDR3 reads TGTGCCAGCAGCCCCAGCCTGGGGGGGGGTCAGTACAATGAGCAGTTCTTC.

This clone was observed a handful of times. The chain combines TRBV5-4 with TRBJ1-4; D call uncertain. CDR1 is SGHNT and CDR2 is YYREEE in the germline V gene (reference sequence). V was pared by 2 bases and J by 8 bases, with 13 bases between. CDR3 length: 14 residues. Written as DNA, the CDR3 is TGTGCCAGCAGCTTCCAGGCAGGCGAAGAAAAACTGTTTTTT. This encodes CASSFQAGEEKLFF.

This clone appeared a few times. V is TRBV2 and J is TRBJ1-1; 11 positions match TRBD1. Germline-derived CDR1 and CDR2 are SNHLY and FYNNEI. V trimming: 9 bases; J trimming: 3 bases; junction bases outside the gene matches: 6. The CDR3 sequence is 14 residues long. In DNA form, the CDR3 reads TGTGCCAGTGGGACAGGGGGATCGGACACTGAAGCTTTCTTT. Encoded protein: CASGTGGSDTEAFF. Full variable domain (missing parts from reference TRBV2 and TRBJ1-1): EPEVTQTPSHQVTQMGQEVILRCVPISNHLYFYWYRQILGQKVEFLVSFYNNEISEKSEIFDDQFSVERPDGSNFTLKIRSTKLEDSAMYFCASGTGGSDTEAFFGQGTRLTVV.

This clone was observed a single time. The rearrangement links TRBV3-1 (or the pseudogene TRBV3-2) to TRBJ2-7; D ambiguous. The CDR3 sequence is 12 residues long. Looked up from germline, CDR1 is LGHDT and CDR2 is YNNKEL (reference sequence). Trimming stripped 0 bases from V and 6 bases from J, with 6 bases between. The DNA for the CDR3 is TGTGCCAGCAGCCAAGACGAGGCCGAGCAGTACTTC. Protein sequence: CASSQDEAEQYF.

This clone was observed once. V gene TRBV5-1 combines with J gene TRBJ2-5; weak D call: TRBD1 (6 bases). In germline, CDR1 is SGHRS, CDR2 YFSETQ. The CDR3 has 15 residues. The V end was cut by 4 bases, the J end by 5 bases, with 18 bases between. The CDR3 DNA follows: TGCGCCAGCAGCAGTCAGGGCAGGGGCCAGGAGACCCAGTACTTC. It codes for CASSSQGRGQETQYF.

V is TRBV18 and J is TRBJ2-7, with D perhaps TRBD1 (6 bases). Germline V CDR1 and CDR2: KGHSH, LQKENI. Deletions cut 3 bases from V and 1 base from J, with 19 bases between. The CDR3 has 17 amino acids. The CDR3 sequence: CASSPSRTGLMSYEQYF. CDR3 DNA sequence: TGTGCCAGCTCACCGTCTCGTACAGGGTTAATGTCCTACGAGCAGTACTTC.

This chain links TRBV27 with TRBJ2-5, with 10 nucleotides matching TRBD1. The length of the CDR3 is 15 residues. The junction had 7 bases not matched to a gene; V was cut back by 5 bases and J by 4 bases. The germline gives CDR1 MNHEY, CDR2 SMNVEV (reference sequence). The CDR3 loop reads CASSLRDRGGETQYF. CDR3 nucleotides: TGTGCCAGCAGTCTCCGGGACAGGGGTGGAGAGACCCAGTACTTC.

V and J are TRBV5-1 and TRBJ2-2; possible D gene TRBD1, 5 bases. The CDR3 totals 14 residues. V gave up 4 bases and J gave up 3 bases, with 10 bases separating them. Looked up from germline, CDR1 is SGHRS and CDR2 is YFSETQ. The CDR3 is CASSALRDTGELFF. The CDR3 bases are TGCGCCAGCAGCGCCCTCAGGGACACCGGGGAGCTGTTTTTT.

The chain employs TRBV30 and TRBJ1-1; no firm D call. The V and J ends lost 1 base and 1 base respectively, with 10 bases between them. The CDR3 is 14 amino acids. The germline gives CDR1 GTSNPN, CDR2 SVGIG (reference sequence). In nucleotides, the CDR3 is TGTGCCTGGAGTGAGGAGGCATCGAACACTGAAGCTTTCTTT. It yields the protein CAWSEEASNTEAFF.

The chain joins TRBV7-2 to TRBJ2-3; perhaps TRBD2 as D (5 bases). Deletions cut 6 bases from V and 2 bases from J, with 15 bases between. The germline gives CDR1 SGHTA, CDR2 FQGNSA. The CDR3 spans 15 residues. CDR3 coding DNA: TGTGCCAGCAGTAAAACTAGGGTCAACACAGATACGCAGTATTTT. It yields the protein CASSKTRVNTDTQYF.

V is TRBV18 and J is TRBJ1-2; D uncertain. The CDR3 has 14 residues. CDR1 is KGHSH and CDR2 is LQKENI in the germline V gene. V lost 2 bases, J lost 7 bases, and 14 bases lay in between. The CDR3 nucleotides are TGTGCCAGCTCACCAGATCGAGGGATTGGTGGCTACACCTTC. Translating it yields CASSPDRGIGGYTF.

The chain combines TRBV3-1 (or the pseudogene TRBV3-2) with TRBJ2-3, with D perhaps matching TRBD2 (6 bases). Germline CDR1 and CDR2: LGHDT and YNNKEL (reference sequence). This CDR3 has 16 amino acids. Trimming cost V 5 bases and J 3 bases, with 18 bases left between them. DNA for the CDR3: TGTGCCAGCAGCGGGAGGCGCGTGGGTGGTACAGATACGCAGTATTTT. Translation gives CASSGRRVGGTDTQYF.

CDR3 nucleotide sequence: TGTGCCAGCAGCCAAGAGGCTAGCGGGAGAGGTACCGGGGAGCTGTTTTTT. Translating gives CASSQEASGRGTGELFF. The chain is built from TRBV3-1 (or the pseudogene TRBV3-2) and TRBJ2-2, with 10 nucleotides matching TRBD2. V lost 0 bases and J lost 5; bases outside the gene matches: 6. This CDR3 region has 17 residues. Germline-derived CDR1 and CDR2 are LGHDT and YNNKEL (reference sequence).

The J gene is TRBJ2-1, the V gene TRBV5-8; 9 nucleotides line up with TRBD2. CDR3 length equals 16 residues. The junction had 4 bases not matched to a gene; V was cut back by 3 bases and J by 0 bases. Germline CDR1 SGHTS, CDR2 YDEGEE. Here the CDR3 reads CASSWGSGSSYNEQFF. The CDR3 DNA sequence: TGTGCCAGCAGCTGGGGTAGCGGGAGCTCCTACAATGAGCAGTTCTTC.

The genes are TRBV9 and TRBJ2-5, with D perhaps TRBD2 (6 bases). Per the germline V gene, CDR1 is SGDLS and CDR2 is YYNGEE. The CDR3 covers 15 residues. The germline V and J ends were trimmed by 4 bases and 5 bases, with 18 bases remaining between them. Here the CDR3 DNA reads TGTGCCAGCAGCTTAGGAGCGGTTGGAGGGGAGACCCAGTACTTC. It yields the protein CASSLGAVGGETQYF.

The chain recombines TRBV3-1 (or the pseudogene TRBV3-2) with TRBJ1-3, with a weak D call TRBD1 (5 bases). The CDR3 has 15 residues. CDR1 is LGHDT and CDR2 is YNNKEL in the germline V gene (reference sequence). The V and J ends lost 1 base and 2 bases respectively, with 9 bases between them. In nucleotides, the CDR3 is TGTGCCAGCAGCCAAGTGGTAGGGGCTGGAAACACCATATATTTT. Amino acid sequence: CASSQVVGAGNTIYF.

The chain carries TRBV10-2 and TRBJ1-1, with 12 bases matching TRBD1. Trimming took 7 bases from V and 8 from J; bases not matched to a gene: 5. CDR1 WSHSY and CDR2 SAAADI come from the germline V gene. The CDR3 covers 13 residues. The chain's CDR3 is CASNPGTGGEAFF. The CDR3 bases are TGCGCCAGCAATCCCGGGACAGGGGGCGAAGCTTTCTTT.

This sequence joins TRBV23-1 and TRBJ2-7; tentatively, D is TRBD1 (6 bases). TRBV23-1 falls under the ORF class, with uncertain function. This CDR3 comprises 15 residues. Between the trimmed V and J ends, which lost 1 base and 5 bases, there was a span of 15 bases. This CDR3 reads CASSQWGQGMNEQYF. Here the CDR3 DNA reads TGCGCCAGCAGTCAATGGGGCCAGGGGATGAACGAGCAGTACTTC.

The chain uses TRBV5-1 and TRBJ1-1; D is perhaps TRBD1 (5 bases). V lost 3 bases and J 6 bases, leaving 21 bases between the germline ends. This CDR3 has 16 amino acids. Germline-derived CDR1 and CDR2 are SGHRS and YFSETQ. CDR3 sequence reads: CASSSGDQGRLAEAFF. CDR3 nucleotide sequence: TGCGCCAGCAGCTCGGGAGACCAGGGTAGACTCGCTGAAGCTTTCTTT.

The chain carries TRBV5-1 and TRBJ2-2; the match to TRBD2 covers 8 bases. V lost 3 bases to trimming and J lost 4 bases; unmatched junction nucleotides: 5. The CDR3 sequence is 15 residues long. Germline V CDR1 and CDR2: SGHRS, YFSETQ. Here the CDR3 reads CASSYTSGFTGELFF. The CDR3 DNA is TGCGCCAGCAGCTATACTAGCGGCTTCACCGGGGAGCTGTTTTTT. Together with reference TRBV5-1 and TRBJ2-2, the CDR3 gives the full variable domain: KAGVTQTPRYLIKTRGQQVTLSCSPISGHRSVSWYQQTPGQGLQFLFEYFSETQRNKGNFPGRFSGRQFSNSRSEMNVSTLELGDSALYLCASSYTSGFTGELFFGEGSRLTVL.

The gene calls are TRBV5-1 and TRBJ2-2; 10 bases match TRBD1. The V and J ends lost 4 bases and 6 bases, in that order; junction bases with no gene match: 6. The CDR3 contains 15 residues. The germline V gene encodes CDR1 SGHRS and CDR2 YFSETQ. The CDR3 is CASSMTGGEAGELFF. The CDR3 DNA is TGCGCCAGCAGCATGACAGGGGGCGAGGCCGGGGAGCTGTTTTTT.

The rearrangement joins TRBV18 to TRBJ2-1; D is ambiguous. V was clipped by 7 bases and J by 4 bases, with 8 bases between them. Germline V lookup: CDR1 KGHSH, CDR2 LQKENI. This CDR3 region has 12 residues. This CDR3 reads CASFQDYNEQFF. The CDR3 DNA sequence: TGTGCCAGCTTCCAGGATTACAATGAGCAGTTCTTC.